Following are 2 T cell receptor beta chains from one sample sequenced in a study of blood T cell repertoires in COVID-19. Libraries were prepared by immunoSEQ multiplex PCR; TCRdb keeps only in-frame clonotypes and omits some of them. The sample has a few hundred thousand clones, 80% to 90% seen once. The sample was PBMCs or T cells enriched from blood (not recorded which). These receptors were obtained from a woman between 18 and 29 years old who had recovered from COVID-19.

V gene TRBV27 combines with J gene TRBJ2-1, with 8 bases identical to TRBD1. This CDR3 comprises 15 residues. CDR1 and CDR2 (germline): MNHEY, SMNVEV (reference sequence). V shed 5 bases and J 4 bases; nucleotides not matched to a gene: 7. CDR3 in amino acids: CASSRQGTHYNEQFF. CDR3 DNA sequence: TGTGCCAGCAGTCGACAGGGGACACATTACAATGAGCAGTTCTTC.

The rearrangement uses TRBV3-1 (or the pseudogene TRBV3-2) and TRBJ1-1; maybe TRBD1 (6 bases). Germline loops: CDR1 LGHDT, CDR2 YNNKEL (reference sequence). The CDR3 loop spans 17 amino acids. Trimming pared 1 base from V and 1 base from J, leaving 16 bases between. The CDR3: CASSQASGTFGNTEAFF. The CDR3 DNA sequence: TGTGCCAGCAGCCAAGCTTCTGGGACATTTGGGAACACTGAAGCTTTCTTT.